This T cell receptor (beta chain) was recovered during a study of shared clonotypes between healthy human individuals. Study-level results: Generation probabilities were higher for clonotypes shared across all four sorted-subset donors than for unshared ones.

Points on this clone: Its matching antigen is unknown.

The V end lost 4 bases, the J end lost 3 bases, and 9 bases lay between the germline ends. CDR3 length: 13 residues. Germline V gene sequence: CDR1 MNHEY, CDR2 SVGAGI. Naive CD8 cells comprised CD45RO-negative, CCR7-positively selected cells, excluding terminally differentiated effector memory CD45RA+ cells. Original methodology: Filtering differed, since immunoSEQ gave only junction sequences and no quality scores. Assay: immunoSEQ multiplex PCR; the TCRdb copy retains only in-frame clones and omits some. For V, J and clone size, that table is used; D and trimming come from the DNA. Found here are around 2,000,000 clones, just under 95% of them singletons; the top ten hold 0.85% to 1.3%.

The gene calls are TRBV6-5 and TRBJ1-1; no clear D. This receptor was taken from a man between 18 and 35 years old in good health. Sequenced sample: naive CD8+ T cells sorted from blood. The CDR3 spells CASSFGGDTEAFF. The CDR3 DNA reads TGTGCCAGCAGTTTCGGTGGTGACACTGAAGCTTTCTTT.